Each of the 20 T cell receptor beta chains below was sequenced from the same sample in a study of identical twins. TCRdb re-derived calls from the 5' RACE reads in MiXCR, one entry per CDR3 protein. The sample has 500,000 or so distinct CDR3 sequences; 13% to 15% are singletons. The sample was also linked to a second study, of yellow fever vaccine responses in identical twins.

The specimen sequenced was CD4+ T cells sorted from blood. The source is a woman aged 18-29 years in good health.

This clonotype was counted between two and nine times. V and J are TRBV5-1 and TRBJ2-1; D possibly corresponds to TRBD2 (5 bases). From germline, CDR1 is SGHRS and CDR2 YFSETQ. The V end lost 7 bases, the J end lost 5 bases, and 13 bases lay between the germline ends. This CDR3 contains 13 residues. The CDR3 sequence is CASGEPQNNEQFF. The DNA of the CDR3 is TGCGCCAGCGGGGAGCCCCAGAACAATGAGCAGTTCTTC.

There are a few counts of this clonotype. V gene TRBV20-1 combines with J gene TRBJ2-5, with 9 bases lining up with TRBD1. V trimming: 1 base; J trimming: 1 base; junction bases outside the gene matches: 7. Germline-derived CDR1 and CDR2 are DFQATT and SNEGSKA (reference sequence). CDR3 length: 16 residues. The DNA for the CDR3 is TGCAGTGCTAGAGGTTTTTTACAGGGGGCCCAAGAGACCCAGTACTTC. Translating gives CSARGFLQGAQETQYF.

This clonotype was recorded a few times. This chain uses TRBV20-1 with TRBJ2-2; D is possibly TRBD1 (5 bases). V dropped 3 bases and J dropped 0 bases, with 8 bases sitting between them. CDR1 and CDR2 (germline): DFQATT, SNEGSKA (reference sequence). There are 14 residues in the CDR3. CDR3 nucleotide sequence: TGCAGTGCTAGTACCAGGGCGAACACCGGGGAGCTGTTTTTT. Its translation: CSASTRANTGELFF.

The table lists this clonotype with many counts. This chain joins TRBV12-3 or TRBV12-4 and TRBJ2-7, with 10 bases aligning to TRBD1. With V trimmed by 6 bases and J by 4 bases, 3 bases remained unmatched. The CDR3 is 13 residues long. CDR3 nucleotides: TGTGCCAGCAGCTGGACAGGGGGTTACGAGCAGTACTTC. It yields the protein CASSWTGGYEQYF.

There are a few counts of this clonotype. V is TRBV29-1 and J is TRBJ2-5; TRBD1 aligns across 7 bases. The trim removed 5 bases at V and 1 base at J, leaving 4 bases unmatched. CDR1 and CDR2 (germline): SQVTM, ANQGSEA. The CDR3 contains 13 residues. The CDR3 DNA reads TGCAGCGTTCTCGGACAGGTCCAAGAGACCCAGTACTTC. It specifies CSVLGQVQETQYF.

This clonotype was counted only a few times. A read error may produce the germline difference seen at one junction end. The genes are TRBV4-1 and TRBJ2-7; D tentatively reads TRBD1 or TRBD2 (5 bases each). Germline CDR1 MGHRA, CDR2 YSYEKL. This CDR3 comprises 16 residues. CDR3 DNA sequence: TGCGCCAGCAGTCAAGATAGGGCTCAGGGCGGGCACGAGCAGTACTTC. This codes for CASSQDRAQGGHEQYF.

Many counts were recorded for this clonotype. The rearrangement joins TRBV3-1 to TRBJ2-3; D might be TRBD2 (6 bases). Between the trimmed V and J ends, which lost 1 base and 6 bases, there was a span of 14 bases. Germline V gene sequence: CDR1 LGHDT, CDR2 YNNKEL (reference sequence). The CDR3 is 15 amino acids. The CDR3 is CASSQAGTLGDTQYF. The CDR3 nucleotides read TGTGCCAGCAGCCAAGCCGGGACTCTAGGCGATACGCAGTATTTT.

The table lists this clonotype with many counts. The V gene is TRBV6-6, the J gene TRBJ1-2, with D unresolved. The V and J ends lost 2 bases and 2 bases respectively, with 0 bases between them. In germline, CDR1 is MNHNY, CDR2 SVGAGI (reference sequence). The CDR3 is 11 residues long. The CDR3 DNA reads TGTGCCAGCAGTTACAACTATGGCTACACCTTC. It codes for CASSYNYGYTF.

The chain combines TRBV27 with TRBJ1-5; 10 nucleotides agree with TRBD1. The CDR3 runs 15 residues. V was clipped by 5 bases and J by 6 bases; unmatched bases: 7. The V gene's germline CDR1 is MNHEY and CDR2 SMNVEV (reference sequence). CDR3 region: CASSQTGGRAQPQHF. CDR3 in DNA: TGTGCCAGCAGTCAGACAGGGGGCCGCGCTCAGCCCCAGCATTTT.

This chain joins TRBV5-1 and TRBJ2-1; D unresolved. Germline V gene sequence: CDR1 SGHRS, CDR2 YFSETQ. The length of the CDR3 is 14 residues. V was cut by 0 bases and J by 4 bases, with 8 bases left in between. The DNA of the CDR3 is TGCGCCAGCAGCTTGGAACTTGGGTACAATGAGCAGTTCTTC. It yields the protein CASSLELGYNEQFF.

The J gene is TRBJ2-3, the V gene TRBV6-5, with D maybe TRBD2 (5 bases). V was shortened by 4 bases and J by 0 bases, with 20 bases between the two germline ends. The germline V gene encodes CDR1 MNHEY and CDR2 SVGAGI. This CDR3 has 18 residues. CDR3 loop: CASSSPPSGPASTDTQYF. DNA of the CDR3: TGTGCCAGCAGTTCCCCCCCAAGCGGACCGGCGAGCACAGATACGCAGTATTTT.

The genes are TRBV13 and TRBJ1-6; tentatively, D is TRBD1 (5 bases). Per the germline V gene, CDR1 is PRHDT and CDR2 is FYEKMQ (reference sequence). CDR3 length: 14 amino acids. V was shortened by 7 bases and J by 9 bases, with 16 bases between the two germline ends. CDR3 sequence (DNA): TGTGCCAGCACTTCGCAGGGAGGAAGTTCACCCCTCCACTTT. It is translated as CASTSQGGSSPLHF.

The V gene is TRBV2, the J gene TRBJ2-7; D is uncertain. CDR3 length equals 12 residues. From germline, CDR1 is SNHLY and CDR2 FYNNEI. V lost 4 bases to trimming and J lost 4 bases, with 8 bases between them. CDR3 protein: CASSVGEYEQYF. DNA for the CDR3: TGTGCCAGCAGTGTTGGCGAGTACGAGCAGTACTTC.

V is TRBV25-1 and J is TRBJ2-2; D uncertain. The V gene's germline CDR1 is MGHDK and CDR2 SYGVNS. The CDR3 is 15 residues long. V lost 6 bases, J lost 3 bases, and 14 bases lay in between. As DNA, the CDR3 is TGTGCCAGCAGCCCGCTGGGTAGGGACACCGGGGAGCTGTTTTTT. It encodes CASSPLGRDTGELFF.

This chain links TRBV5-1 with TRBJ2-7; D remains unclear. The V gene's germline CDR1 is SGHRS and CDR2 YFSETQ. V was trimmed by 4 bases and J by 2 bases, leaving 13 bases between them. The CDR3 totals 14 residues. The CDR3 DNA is TGCGCCAGCAGCGGCCGGCAGCCTCCCTACGAGCAGTACTTC. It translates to CASSGRQPPYEQYF.

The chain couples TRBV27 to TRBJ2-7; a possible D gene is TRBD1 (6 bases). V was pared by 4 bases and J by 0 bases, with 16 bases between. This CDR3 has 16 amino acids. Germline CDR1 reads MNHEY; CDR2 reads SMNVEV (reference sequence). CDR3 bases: TGTGCCAGCAGTTCCCTCTGGGACAAAACCTCCTACGAGCAGTACTTC. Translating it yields CASSSLWDKTSYEQYF.

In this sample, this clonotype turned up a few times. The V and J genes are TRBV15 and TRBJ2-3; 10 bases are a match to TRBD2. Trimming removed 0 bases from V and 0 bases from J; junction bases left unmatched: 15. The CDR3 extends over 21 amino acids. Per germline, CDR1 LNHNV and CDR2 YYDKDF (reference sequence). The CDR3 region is CATSRDRQLAGPSTSTDTQYF. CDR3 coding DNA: TGTGCCACCAGCAGAGATCGGCAACTAGCGGGGCCTTCAACTAGCACAGATACGCAGTATTTT.

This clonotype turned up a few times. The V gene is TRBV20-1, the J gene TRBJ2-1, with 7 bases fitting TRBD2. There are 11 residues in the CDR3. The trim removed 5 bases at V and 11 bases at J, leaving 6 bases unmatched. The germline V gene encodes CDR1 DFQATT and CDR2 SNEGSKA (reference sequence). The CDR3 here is CSARLADKQFF. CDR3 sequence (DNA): TGCAGTGCTCGACTAGCCGACAAGCAGTTCTTC.

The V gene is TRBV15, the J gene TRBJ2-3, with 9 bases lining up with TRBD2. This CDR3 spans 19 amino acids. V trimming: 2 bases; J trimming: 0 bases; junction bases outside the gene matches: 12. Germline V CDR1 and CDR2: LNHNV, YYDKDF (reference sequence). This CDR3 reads CATSRKVWASGESTDTQYF. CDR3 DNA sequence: TGTGCCACCAGCAGAAAAGTTTGGGCTAGCGGGGAGAGCACAGATACGCAGTATTTT. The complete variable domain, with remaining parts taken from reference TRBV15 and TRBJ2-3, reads DAMVIQNPRYQVTQFGKPVTLSCSQTLNHNVMYWYQQKSSQAPKLLFHYYDKDFNNEADTPDNFQSRRPNTSFCFLDIRSPGLGDTAMYLCATSRKVWASGESTDTQYFGPGTRLTVL.

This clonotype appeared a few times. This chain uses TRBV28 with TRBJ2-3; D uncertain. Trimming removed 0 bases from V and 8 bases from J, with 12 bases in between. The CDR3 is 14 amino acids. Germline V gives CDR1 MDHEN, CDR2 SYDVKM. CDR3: CASSLWTVAGTQYF. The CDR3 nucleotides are TGTGCCAGCAGTTTATGGACGGTCGCCGGTACGCAGTATTTT.